These 3 T cell receptor beta chains came from one sample sequenced in a study of T cell responses to AZD1222 COVID-19 vaccine. Clones were sequenced by immunoSEQ multiplex PCR, and TCRdb holds only the in-frame ones, with some missing. The sample includes about 200,000 clones, approximately 94% seen only once; the top ten take around 1%. The sample was peripheral blood, taken on day 0 of MenACWY control vaccination. The receptors were gathered from an adult in good health.

This chain uses TRBV9 with TRBJ2-1, with D tentatively TRBD2 (7 bases). Germline assignment: CDR1 SGDLS and CDR2 YYNGEE. The V end was cut by 0 bases, the J end by 4 bases, with 11 bases between. The CDR3 is made up of 15 amino acids. The CDR3 region is CASSVGGGVYNEQFF. The CDR3, as DNA: TGTGCCAGCAGCGTAGGAGGGGGGGTTTACAATGAGCAGTTCTTC. The full variable domain, in which reference TRBV9 and TRBJ2-1 provide the parts outside the CDR3, is DSGVTQTPKHLITATGQRVTLRCSPRSGDLSVYWYQQSLDQGLQFLIQYYNGEERAKGNILERFSAQQFPDLHSELNLSSLELGDSALYFCASSVGGGVYNEQFFGPGTRLTVL.

V and J are TRBV4-2 and TRBJ1-2, with D perhaps TRBD1 (5 bases). Trimming removed 4 bases from V and 3 bases from J, with 15 bases in between. CDR1 is LGHNA, CDR2 YNFKEQ, per germline. This CDR3 is built from 15 residues. The CDR3 loop is CASSPTYRLDYGYTF. CDR3 sequence (DNA): TGTGCCAGCAGCCCGACGTACAGGCTCGACTATGGCTACACCTTC.

The chain employs TRBV5-4 and TRBJ1-6; D is undetermined. The V and J ends lost 4 bases and 8 bases respectively, with 10 bases between them. The V gene's germline CDR1 is SGHNT and CDR2 YYREEE (reference sequence). This CDR3 is 13 amino acids long. The CDR3 bases are TGTGCCAGCAGCGACTTTGAGTATTCACCCCTCCACTTT. This translates into CASSDFEYSPLHF.